The sequence of this T cell receptor (beta chain) was determined in a study of Graves' ophthalmopathy and Graves' hyperthyroidism. Study conclusions and caveats: In blood, most expanded thyroid clonotypes above 0.001 frequency were also detected.

The term stable hyperthyroidism indicated an absence of ophthalmopathy within 18 months of follow-up. Symptoms, serum thyroxine and TRAb, thyroid ultrasound, and orbital computed tomography formed the diagnostic basis. This clonotype was counted ten times or more. The antigen remains unidentified. The study amplified TCR beta CDR3 regions using RNA transcripts. An opening RT-PCR round employed HTBI primers and preceded a second-round multiplex PCR. From the multiplex PCR reads, TCRdb called clonotypes with MiXCR, one entry per CDR3 protein. The table has hundreds of thousands of distinct CDR3 sequences, around a fifth seen once; the top ten hold roughly 7.4%. Losses at the gene ends were 5 bases for V and 7 bases for J; bases not matched to a gene: 10. The CDR3 has 14 amino acids. Germline CDR1 MGHRA, CDR2 YSYEKL.

The V and J genes are TRBV4-1 and TRBJ1-2; 7 bases are shared with TRBD1. The clonotype was recovered from a woman younger than 30 with stable Graves' hyperthyroidism. Some clones in this sample may be carry-over from other donors' samples. Sequenced: peripheral blood. The CDR3 sequence: CASSISRGLGGYTF. In DNA, the CDR3 is TGCGCCAGCAGCATTTCTAGGGGGCTGGGTGGCTACACCTTC.